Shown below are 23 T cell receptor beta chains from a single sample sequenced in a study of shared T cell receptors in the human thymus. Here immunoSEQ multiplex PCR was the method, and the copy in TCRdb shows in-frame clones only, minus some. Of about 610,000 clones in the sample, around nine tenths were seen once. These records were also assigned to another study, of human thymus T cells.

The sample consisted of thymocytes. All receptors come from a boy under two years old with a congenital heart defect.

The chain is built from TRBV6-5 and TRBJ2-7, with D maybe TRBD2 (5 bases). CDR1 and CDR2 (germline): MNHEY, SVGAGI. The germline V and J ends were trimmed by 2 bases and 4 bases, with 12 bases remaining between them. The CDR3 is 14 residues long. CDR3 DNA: TGTGCCAGCAGTTACAAGCGGTCCAGGTACGAGCAGTACTTC. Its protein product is CASSYKRSRYEQYF.

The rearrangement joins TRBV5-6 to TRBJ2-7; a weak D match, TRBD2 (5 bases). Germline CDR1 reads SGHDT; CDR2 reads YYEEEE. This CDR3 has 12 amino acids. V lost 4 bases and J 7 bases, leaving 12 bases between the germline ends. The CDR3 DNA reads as TGTGCCAGCAGCAAGAGGGCCGGGGAGCAGTACTTC. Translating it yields CASSKRAGEQYF.

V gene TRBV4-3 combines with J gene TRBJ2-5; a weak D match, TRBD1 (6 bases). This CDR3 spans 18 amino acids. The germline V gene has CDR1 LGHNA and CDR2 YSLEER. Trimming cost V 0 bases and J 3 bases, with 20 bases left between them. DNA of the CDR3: TGCGCCAGCAGCCAAGATTTTCTTCGCAGGGGAACCAAAGAGACCCAGTACTTC. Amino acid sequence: CASSQDFLRRGTKETQYF.

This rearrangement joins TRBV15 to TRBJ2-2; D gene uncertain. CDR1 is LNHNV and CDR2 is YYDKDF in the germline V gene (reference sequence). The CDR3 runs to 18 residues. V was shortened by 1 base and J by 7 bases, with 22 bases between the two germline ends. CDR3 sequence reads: CATSRGPRVANTFGELFF. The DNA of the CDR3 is TGTGCCACCAGCAGAGGGCCTCGGGTAGCCAATACCTTCGGGGAGCTGTTTTTT.

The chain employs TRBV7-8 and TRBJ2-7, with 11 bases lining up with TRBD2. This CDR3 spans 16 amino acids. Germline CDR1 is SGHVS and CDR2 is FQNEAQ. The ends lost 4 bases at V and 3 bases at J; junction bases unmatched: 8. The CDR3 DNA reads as TGTGCCAGCAGCTCCGGGGGACTAGCGGAACACTACGAGCAGTACTTC. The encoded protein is CASSSGGLAEHYEQYF.

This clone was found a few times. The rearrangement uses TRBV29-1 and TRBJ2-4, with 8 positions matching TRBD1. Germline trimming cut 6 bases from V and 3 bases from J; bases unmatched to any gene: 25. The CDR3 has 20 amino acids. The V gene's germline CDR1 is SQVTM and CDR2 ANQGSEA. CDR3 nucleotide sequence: TGCAGCGTCACCGTCGGAGACAGGGGAATCCGGGGGAGCCACAAAAACATTCAGTACTTC. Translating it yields CSVTVGDRGIRGSHKNIQYF.

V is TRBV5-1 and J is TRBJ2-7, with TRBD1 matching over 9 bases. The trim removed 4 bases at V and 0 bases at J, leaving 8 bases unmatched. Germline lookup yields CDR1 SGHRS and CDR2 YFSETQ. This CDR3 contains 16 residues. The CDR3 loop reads CASSAGDREDSYEQYF. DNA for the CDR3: TGCGCCAGCAGCGCGGGGGACAGGGAAGACTCCTACGAGCAGTACTTC.

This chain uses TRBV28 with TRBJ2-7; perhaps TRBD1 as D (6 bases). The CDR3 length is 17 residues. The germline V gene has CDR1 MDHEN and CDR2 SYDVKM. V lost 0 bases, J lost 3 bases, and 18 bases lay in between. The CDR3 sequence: CASSLWGRGTSHYEQYF. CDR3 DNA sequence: TGTGCCAGCAGTTTATGGGGTAGGGGGACATCCCACTACGAGCAGTACTTC.

The CDR3 coding sequence is TGCAGCGTTGAAGGGACAGGGTTGGGATCGTACGAGCAGTACTTC. Protein sequence: CSVEGTGLGSYEQYF. The chain is built from TRBV29-1 and TRBJ2-7, with 8 bases matching TRBD1. Trimming at V came to 1 base and at J to 4 bases, leaving 9 bases not matched to a gene. CDR3 length: 15 residues. Germline V CDR1 and CDR2: SQVTM, ANQGSEA.

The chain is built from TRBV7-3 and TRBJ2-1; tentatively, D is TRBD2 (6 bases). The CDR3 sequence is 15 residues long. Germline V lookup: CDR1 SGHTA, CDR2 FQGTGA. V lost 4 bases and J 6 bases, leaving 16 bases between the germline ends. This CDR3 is CASSSWRASINEQFF. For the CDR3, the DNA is TGTGCCAGCAGCTCTTGGAGGGCCAGTATCAATGAGCAGTTCTTC. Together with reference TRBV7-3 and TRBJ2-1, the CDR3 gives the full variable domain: GAGVSQTPSNKVTEKGKYVELRCDPISGHTALYWYRQSLGQGPEFLIYFQGTGAADDSGLPNDRFFAVRPEGSVSTLKIQRTERGDSAVYLCASSSWRASINEQFFGPGTRLTVL.

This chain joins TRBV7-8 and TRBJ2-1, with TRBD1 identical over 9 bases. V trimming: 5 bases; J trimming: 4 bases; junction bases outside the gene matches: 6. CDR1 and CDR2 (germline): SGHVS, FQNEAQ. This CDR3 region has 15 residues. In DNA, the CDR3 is TGTGCCAGCAGCCCCCGACAGGGGGGTTACAATGAGCAGTTCTTC. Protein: CASSPRQGGYNEQFF.

CDR3 DNA: TGCGCCAGCAGCCAAGCGCCTAGCGGGGGAGTGGAGACCCAGTACTTC. Translation gives CASSQAPSGGVETQYF. The chain carries TRBV4-1 and TRBJ2-5, with TRBD2 identical over 10 bases. V lost 1 base, J lost 5 bases, and 7 bases stayed unmatched. The CDR3 runs 16 residues. CDR1 MGHRA and CDR2 YSYEKL come from the germline V gene.

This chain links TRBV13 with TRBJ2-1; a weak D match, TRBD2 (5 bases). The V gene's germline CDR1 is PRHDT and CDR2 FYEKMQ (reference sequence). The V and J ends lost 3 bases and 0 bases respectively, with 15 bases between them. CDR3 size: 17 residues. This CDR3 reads CASSFLAPQSSYNEQFF. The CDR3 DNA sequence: TGTGCCAGCAGCTTTCTAGCCCCTCAAAGCTCCTACAATGAGCAGTTCTTC.

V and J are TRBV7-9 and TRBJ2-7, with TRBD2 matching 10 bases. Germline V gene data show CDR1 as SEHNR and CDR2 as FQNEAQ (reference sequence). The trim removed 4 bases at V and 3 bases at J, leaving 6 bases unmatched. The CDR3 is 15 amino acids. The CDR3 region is CASSSSGRRYYEQYF. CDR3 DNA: TGTGCCAGCAGCTCTAGCGGGAGACGGTACTACGAGCAGTACTTC.

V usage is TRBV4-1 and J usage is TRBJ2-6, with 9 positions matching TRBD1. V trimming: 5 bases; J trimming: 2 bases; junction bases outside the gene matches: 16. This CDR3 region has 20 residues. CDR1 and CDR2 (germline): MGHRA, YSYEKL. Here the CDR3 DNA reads TGCGCCAGCAGCGACTTCAGTGGGGACAGGGTACCACCTGGGGCCAACGTCCTGACTTTC. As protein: CASSDFSGDRVPPGANVLTF.

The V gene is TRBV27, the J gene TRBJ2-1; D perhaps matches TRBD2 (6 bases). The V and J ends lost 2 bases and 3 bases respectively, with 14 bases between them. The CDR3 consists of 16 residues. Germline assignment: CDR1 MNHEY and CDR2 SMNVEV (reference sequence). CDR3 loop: CASSLLGRRGYNEQFF. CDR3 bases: TGTGCCAGCAGTTTACTGGGTCGGCGGGGCTACAATGAGCAGTTCTTC.

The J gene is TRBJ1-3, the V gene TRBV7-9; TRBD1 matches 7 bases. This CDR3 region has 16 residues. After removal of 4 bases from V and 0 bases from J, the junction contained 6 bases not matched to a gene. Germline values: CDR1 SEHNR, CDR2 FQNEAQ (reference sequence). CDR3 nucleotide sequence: TGTGCCAGCAGCTCGACGGGACAGAGCTCTGGAAACACCATATATTTT. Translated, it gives CASSSTGQSSGNTIYF.

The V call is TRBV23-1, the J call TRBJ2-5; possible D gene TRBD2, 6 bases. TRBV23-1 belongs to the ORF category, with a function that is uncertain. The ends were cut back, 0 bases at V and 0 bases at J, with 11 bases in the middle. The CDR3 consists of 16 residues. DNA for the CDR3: TGCGCCAGCAGTCAATCGAGTAGCGGCCACCAAGAGACCCAGTACTTC. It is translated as CASSQSSSGHQETQYF.

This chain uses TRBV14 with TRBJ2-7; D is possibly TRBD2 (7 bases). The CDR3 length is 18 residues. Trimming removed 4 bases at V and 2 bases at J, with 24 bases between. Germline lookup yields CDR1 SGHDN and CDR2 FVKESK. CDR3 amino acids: CASSRRLGGLAGAYEQYF. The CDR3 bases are TGTGCCAGCAGCCGCCGTCTTGGGGGCTTGGCGGGAGCCTACGAGCAGTACTTC.

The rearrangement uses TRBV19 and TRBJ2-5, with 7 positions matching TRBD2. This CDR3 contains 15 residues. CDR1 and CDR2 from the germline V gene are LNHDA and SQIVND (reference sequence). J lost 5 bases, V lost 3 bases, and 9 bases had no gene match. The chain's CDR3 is CASSIFGGSRETQYF. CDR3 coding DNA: TGTGCCAGTAGTATTTTTGGCGGGAGCCGGGAGACCCAGTACTTC.

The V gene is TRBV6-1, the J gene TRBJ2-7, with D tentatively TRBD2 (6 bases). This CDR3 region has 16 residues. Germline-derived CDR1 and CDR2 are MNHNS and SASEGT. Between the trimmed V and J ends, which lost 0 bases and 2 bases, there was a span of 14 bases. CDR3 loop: CASSEAKRANPYEQYF. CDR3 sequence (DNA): TGTGCCAGCAGTGAAGCGAAGCGGGCCAATCCCTACGAGCAGTACTTC.

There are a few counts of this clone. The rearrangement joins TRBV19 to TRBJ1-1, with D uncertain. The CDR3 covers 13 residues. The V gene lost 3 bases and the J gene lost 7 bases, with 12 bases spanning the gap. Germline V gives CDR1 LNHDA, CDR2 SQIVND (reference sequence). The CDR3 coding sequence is TGTGCCAGTAGTATCCGGGGTGAAGGTGAAGCTTTCTTT. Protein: CASSIRGEGEAFF.

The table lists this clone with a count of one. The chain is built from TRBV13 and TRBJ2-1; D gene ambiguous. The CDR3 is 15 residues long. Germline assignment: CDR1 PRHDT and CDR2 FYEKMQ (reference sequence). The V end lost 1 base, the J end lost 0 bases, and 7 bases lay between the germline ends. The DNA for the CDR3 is TGTGCCAGCAGCTTAGCCCGGGTCTCCTACAATGAGCAGTTCTTC. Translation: CASSLARVSYNEQFF. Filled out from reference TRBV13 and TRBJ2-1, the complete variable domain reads AAGVIQSPRHLIKEKRETATLKCYPIPRHDTVYWYQQGPGQDPQFLISFYEKMQSDKGSIPDRFSAQQFSDYHSELNMSSLELGDSALYFCASSLARVSYNEQFFGPGTRLTVL.